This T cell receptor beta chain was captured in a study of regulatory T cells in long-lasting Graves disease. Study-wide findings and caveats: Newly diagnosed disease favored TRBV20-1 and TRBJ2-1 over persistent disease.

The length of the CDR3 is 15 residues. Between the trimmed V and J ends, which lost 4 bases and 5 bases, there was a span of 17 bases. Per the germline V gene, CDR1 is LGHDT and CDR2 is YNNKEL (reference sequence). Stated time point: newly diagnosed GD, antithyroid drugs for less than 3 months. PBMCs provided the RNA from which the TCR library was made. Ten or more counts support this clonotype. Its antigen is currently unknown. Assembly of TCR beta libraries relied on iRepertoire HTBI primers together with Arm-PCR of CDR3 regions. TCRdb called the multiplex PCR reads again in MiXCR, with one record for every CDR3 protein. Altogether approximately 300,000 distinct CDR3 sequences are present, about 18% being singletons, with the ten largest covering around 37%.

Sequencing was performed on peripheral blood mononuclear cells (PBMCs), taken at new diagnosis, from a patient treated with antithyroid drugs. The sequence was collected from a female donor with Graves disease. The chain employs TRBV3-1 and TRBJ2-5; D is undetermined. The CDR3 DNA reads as TGTGCCAGCAGCCCCCGGAAGCTGCCGAGGGAGACCCAGTACTTC. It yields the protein CASSPRKLPRETQYF.